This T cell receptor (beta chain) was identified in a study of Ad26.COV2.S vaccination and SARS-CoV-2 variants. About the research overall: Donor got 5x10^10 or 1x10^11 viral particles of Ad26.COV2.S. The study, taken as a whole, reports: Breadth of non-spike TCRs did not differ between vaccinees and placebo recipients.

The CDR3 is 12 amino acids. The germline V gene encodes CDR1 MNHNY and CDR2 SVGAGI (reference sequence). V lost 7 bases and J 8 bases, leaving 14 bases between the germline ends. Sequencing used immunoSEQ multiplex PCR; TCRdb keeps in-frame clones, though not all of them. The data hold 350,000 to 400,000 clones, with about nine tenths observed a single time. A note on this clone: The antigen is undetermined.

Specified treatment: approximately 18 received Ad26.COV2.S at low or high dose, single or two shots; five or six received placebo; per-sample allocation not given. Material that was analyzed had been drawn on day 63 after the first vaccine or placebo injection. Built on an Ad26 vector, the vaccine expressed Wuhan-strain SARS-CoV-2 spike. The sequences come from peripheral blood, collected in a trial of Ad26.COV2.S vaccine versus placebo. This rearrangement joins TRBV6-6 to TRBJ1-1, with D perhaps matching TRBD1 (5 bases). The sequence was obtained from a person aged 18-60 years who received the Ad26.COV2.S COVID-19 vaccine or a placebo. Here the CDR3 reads CASKKGTEEAFF. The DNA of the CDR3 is TGTGCCAGCAAAAAGGGGACGGAGGAAGCTTTCTTT.